This T cell receptor beta chain originates from a study of T cell repertoires in cytomegalovirus infection. Study context: The study used recently identified HLA-C-restricted and well-studied HLA-B-restricted CMV epitopes. Indicated by public TCR beta signatures were CMV infection and matching HLA type.

This clonotype appeared a few times. Its cognate antigen is unknown. In TCRdb, the reads were re-called with MiXCR into one record per CDR3 protein. The table lists a few hundred thousand distinct CDR3 sequences, 30% to 40% of them singletons, with 15% to 20% in the top ten. General study results and limits: It was HLA-C-restricted CMV-specific TCR beta clonotypes that dominated the response ex vivo. Pooled public TCR beta family frequency picked out CMV carriers with the relevant HLA.

This CDR3 spans 14 amino acids. Losses at the gene ends were 8 bases for V and 4 bases for J; bases not matched to a gene: 5. Germline-derived CDR1 and CDR2 are SGHTA and FQGNSA. The chain joins TRBV7-2 to TRBJ2-5; TRBD1 matches at 12 bases. The sequencing used cultured PBMCs, collected from culture after CMV antigen stimulation. This sequence was found in a human donor in good health (CMV status not recorded). Some clones in this sample may be carry-over from other donors' samples. The CDR3: CASRDRGRRETQYF. The CDR3 coding sequence is TGTGCCAGCCGGGACAGGGGGCGCAGAGAGACCCAGTACTTC. The full variable domain, rest sourced from reference TRBV7-2 and TRBJ2-5, is GAGVSQSPSNKVTEKGKDVELRCDPISGHTALYWYRQSLGQGLEFLIYFQGNSAPDKSGLPSDRFSAERTGGSVSTLTIQRTQQEDSAVYLCASRDRGRRETQYFGPGTRLLVL.